The 2 T cell receptor beta chains below all came from one sample that was sequenced in a study of neurological immune-mediated disorders. Via MiXCR, TCRdb re-called the 5' RACE reads, giving one row per CDR3 protein. This sample yields 50,000 or so distinct CDR3 sequences, of which about an eighth are seen a single time; 1.5% to 2% belongs to the top ten. Sequencing was done on a sample of PBMCs. Receptor source: a man aged 55-75 years in good health.

This clonotype was picked up many times. This chain uses TRBV5-5 with TRBJ1-5; D is unresolved. CDR1 SGHKS and CDR2 YYEKEE come from the germline V gene (reference sequence). The CDR3 has 15 amino acids. The germline V and J ends were trimmed by 3 bases and 2 bases, with 12 bases remaining between them. The DNA for the CDR3 is TGTGCCAGCAGCTCCGGGAGGGTTGGCAATCAGCCCCAGCATTTT. Residues: CASSSGRVGNQPQHF.

In this sample, this clonotype turned up many times. The chain employs TRBV5-1 and TRBJ2-5; D not certain. Germline CDR1 reads SGHRS; CDR2 reads YFSETQ. The CDR3 has 12 residues. The V end lost 4 bases, the J end lost 5 bases, and 9 bases lay between the germline ends. The CDR3 protein is CASSRGSETQYF. The CDR3 coding sequence is TGCGCCAGCAGCAGAGGCTCGGAGACCCAGTACTTC. Looking up the rest from reference TRBV5-1 and TRBJ2-5 gives the full variable domain: KAGVTQTPRYLIKTRGQQVTLSCSPISGHRSVSWYQQTPGQGLQFLFEYFSETQRNKGNFPGRFSGRQFSNSRSEMNVSTLELGDSALYLCASSRGSETQYFGPGTRLLVL.